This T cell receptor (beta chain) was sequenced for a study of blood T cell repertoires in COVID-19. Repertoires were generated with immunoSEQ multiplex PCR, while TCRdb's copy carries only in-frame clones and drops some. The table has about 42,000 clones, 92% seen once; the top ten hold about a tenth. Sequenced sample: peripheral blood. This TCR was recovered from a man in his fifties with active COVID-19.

The CDR3 is CASSESGGWTGELFF. CDR3 sequence (DNA): TGTGCCAGCAGTGAGAGCGGGGGGTGGACCGGGGAGCTGTTTTTT. This chain uses TRBV2 with TRBJ2-2; 9 nucleotides agree with TRBD2. This CDR3 contains 15 residues. The junction had 4 bases not matched to a gene; V was cut back by 3 bases and J by 5 bases. The germline V gene has CDR1 SNHLY and CDR2 FYNNEI.